The clone carrying this T cell receptor (beta chain) was recorded at least ten times. What it recognizes is unknown. Researchers made TCR beta libraries by using iRepertoire HTBI primers and running Arm-PCR on CDR3 regions. TCRdb analysed the multiplex PCR reads with MiXCR anew, one entry per CDR3 protein. Counted here are some 560,000 distinct CDR3 sequences, approximately 16% occurring once; the ten biggest clones make up just under 25%. These data come from a study of regulatory T cells in long-lasting Graves disease. Study as a whole: Antithyroid drugs had been given to newly diagnosed Graves' patients for under 3 months. General study points: Preferential use of TRBV28, TRBJ1-2 and TRBJ2-5 was seen in persistent disease. Those with persistent disease had in common more public clonotypes (2,741) than new patients (roughly 930).

Time point of the sample: newly diagnosed GD, antithyroid drugs for less than 3 months. Following extraction of RNA from PBMCs, that RNA was used to make the TCR library. There are 14 residues in the CDR3. Deletions cut 3 bases from V and 2 bases from J, with 8 bases between. Germline V CDR1 and CDR2: SEHNR, FQNEAQ (reference sequence). This sample also appeared in a second study, on T cells in Graves' hyperthyroidism and ophthalmopathy. From that paper: Using the HTBI primer set, a first-round RT-PCR was run on the TCR CDR3.

The TCR originated in a woman aged 35-65 years with Graves disease. The sample in question was peripheral blood mononuclear cells (PBMCs), obtained at new diagnosis, from a patient treated with antithyroid drugs. This rearrangement joins TRBV7-9 to TRBJ2-1; perhaps TRBD2 as D (6 bases). In DNA form, the CDR3 reads TGTGCCAGCAGCTTTAGCGGAACCTACAATGAGCAGTTCTTC. It yields the protein CASSFSGTYNEQFF.